The 2 T cell receptor beta chains below all came from one sample that was sequenced in a study of blood T cells in healthy people across ages. Combining a sample-barcoded 5' primer with a J-beta primer mix, a second PCR ran for roughly 6 to 12 cycles. A single record per CDR3 protein comes from TCRdb applying MiXCR to the 5' RACE reads. The profile shows 1.5 million to 2 million distinct CDR3 sequences, roughly two fifths of them singletons. The sample was blood. These TCRs come from a human donor in good health.

This clonotype was found once. The V and J genes are TRBV6-5 and TRBJ2-7; D gene ambiguous. The end of the DNA is better explained by TRBJ2-4, so the J call may be wrong. CDR1 and CDR2 from the germline V gene are MNHEY and SVGAGI. The CDR3 extends over 13 amino acids. Here the CDR3 DNA reads TGTGCCAGCAGATCCCCTGCCAAAAACATTCAGTACTTC. Translating gives CASRSPAKNIQYF.

The chain employs TRBV3-1 and TRBJ2-1, with D perhaps matching TRBD1 or TRBD2 (5 bases each). V gave up 3 bases and J gave up 10 bases, with 16 bases separating them. The CDR3 is 14 residues long. CDR1 LGHDT and CDR2 YNNKEL come from the germline V gene (reference sequence). Here the CDR3 DNA reads TGTGCCAGCAGCCATCCGGGGCCCCCTTGGGAGCAGTTCTTC. Translation gives CASSHPGPPWEQFF.